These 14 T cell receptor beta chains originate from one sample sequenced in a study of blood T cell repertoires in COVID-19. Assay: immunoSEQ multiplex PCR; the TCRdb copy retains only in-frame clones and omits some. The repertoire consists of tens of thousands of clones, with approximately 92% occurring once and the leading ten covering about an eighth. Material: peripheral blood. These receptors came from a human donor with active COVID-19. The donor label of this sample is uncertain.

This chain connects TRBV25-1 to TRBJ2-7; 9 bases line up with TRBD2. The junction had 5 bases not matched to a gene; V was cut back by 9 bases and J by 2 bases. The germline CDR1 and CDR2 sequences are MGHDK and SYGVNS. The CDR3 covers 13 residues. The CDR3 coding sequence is TGTGCCAGTGAGCGGGAGGTCACCTACGAGCAGTACTTC. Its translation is CASEREVTYEQYF.

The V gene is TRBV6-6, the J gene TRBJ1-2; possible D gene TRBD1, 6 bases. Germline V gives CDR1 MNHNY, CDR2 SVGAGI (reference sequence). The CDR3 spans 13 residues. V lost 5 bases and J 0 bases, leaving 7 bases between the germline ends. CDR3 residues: CASSQGTNYGYTF. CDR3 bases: TGTGCCAGCAGTCAGGGGACTAACTATGGCTACACCTTC.

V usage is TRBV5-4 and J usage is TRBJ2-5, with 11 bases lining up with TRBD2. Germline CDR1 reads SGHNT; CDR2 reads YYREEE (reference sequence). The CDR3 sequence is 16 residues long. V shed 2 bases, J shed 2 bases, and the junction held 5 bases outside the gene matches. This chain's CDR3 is CASSFGTSGVQETQYF. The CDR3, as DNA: TGTGCCAGCAGCTTCGGGACTAGCGGAGTTCAAGAGACCCAGTACTTC.

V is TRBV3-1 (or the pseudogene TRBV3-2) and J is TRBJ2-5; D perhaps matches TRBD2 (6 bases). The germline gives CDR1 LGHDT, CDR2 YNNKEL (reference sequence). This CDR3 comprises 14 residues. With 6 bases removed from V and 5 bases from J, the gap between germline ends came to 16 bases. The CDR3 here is CASRATAGGETQYF. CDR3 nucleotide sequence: TGTGCCAGCAGGGCTACAGCGGGCGGGGAGACCCAGTACTTC.

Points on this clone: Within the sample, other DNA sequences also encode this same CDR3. The DNA of the CDR3 is TGTGCCAGCAGCGACAGGAGCTCTGGAAACACCATATATTTT. Its protein product is CASSDRSSGNTIYF. The rearrangement uses TRBV13 and TRBJ1-3; TRBD1 is a possible D gene (6 bases). The CDR3 spans 14 residues. Per the germline V gene, CDR1 is PRHDT and CDR2 is FYEKMQ (reference sequence). Trimming removed 5 bases from V and 0 bases from J, with 8 bases in between.

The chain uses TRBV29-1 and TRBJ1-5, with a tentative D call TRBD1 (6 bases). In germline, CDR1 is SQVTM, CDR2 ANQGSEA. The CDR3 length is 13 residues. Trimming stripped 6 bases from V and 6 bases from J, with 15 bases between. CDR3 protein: CSVQQGDGQPQHF. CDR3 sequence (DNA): TGCAGCGTCCAACAGGGCGATGGTCAGCCCCAGCATTTT. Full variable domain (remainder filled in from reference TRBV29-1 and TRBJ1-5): SAVISQKPSRDICQRGTSLTIQCQVDSQVTMMFWYRQQPGQSLTLIATANQGSEATYESGFVIDKFPISRPNLTFSTLTVSNMSPEDSSIYLCSVQQGDGQPQHFGDGTRLSIL.

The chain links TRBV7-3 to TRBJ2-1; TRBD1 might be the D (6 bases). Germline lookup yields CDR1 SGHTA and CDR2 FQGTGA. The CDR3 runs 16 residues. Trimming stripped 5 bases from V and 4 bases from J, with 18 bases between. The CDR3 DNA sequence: TGTGCCAGCAGCCCAGGGGCCATCATTCAATACAATGAGCAGTTCTTC. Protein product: CASSPGAIIQYNEQFF.

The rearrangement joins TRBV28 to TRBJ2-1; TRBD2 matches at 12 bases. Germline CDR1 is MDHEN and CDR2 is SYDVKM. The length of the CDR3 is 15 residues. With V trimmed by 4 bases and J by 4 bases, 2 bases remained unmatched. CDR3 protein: CASSWGLAGYNEQFF. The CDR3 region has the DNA TGTGCCAGCAGTTGGGGACTAGCGGGTTACAATGAGCAGTTCTTC.

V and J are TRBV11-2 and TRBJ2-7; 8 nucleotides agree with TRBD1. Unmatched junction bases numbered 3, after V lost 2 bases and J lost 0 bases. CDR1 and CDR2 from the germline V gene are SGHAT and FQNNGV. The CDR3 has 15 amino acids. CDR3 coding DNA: TGTGCCAGCAGCTTATTAACAGGGGGCTCCTACGAGCAGTACTTC. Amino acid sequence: CASSLLTGGSYEQYF.

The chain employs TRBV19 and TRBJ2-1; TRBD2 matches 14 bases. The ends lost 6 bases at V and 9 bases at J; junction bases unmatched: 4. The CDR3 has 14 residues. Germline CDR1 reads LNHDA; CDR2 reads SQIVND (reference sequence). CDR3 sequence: CASSRTSGRLEQFF. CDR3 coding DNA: TGTGCCAGTAGCCGGACTAGCGGGAGGCTTGAGCAGTTCTTC.

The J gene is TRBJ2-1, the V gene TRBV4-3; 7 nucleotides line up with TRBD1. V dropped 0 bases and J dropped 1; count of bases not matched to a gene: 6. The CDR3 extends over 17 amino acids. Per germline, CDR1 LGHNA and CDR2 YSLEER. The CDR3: CASSQDRDRVSYNEQFF. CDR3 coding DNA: TGCGCCAGCAGCCAAGATAGAGACAGGGTTTCCTACAATGAGCAGTTCTTC.

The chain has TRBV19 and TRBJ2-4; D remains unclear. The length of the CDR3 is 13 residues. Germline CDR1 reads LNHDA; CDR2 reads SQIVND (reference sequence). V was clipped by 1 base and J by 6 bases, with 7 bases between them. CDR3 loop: CASSIGASNIQYF. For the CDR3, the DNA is TGTGCCAGTAGTATAGGGGCGTCAAACATTCAGTACTTC.

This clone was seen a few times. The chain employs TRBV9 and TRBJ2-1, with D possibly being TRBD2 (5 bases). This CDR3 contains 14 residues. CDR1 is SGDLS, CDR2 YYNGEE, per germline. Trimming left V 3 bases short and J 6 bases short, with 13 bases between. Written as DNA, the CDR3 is TGTGCCAGCAGCGGATGGACTCCGCCCAATGAGCAGTTCTTC. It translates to CASSGWTPPNEQFF. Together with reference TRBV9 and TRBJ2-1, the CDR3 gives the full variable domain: DSGVTQTPKHLITATGQRVTLRCSPRSGDLSVYWYQQSLDQGLQFLIQYYNGEERAKGNILERFSAQQFPDLHSELNLSSLELGDSALYFCASSGWTPPNEQFFGPGTRLTVL.

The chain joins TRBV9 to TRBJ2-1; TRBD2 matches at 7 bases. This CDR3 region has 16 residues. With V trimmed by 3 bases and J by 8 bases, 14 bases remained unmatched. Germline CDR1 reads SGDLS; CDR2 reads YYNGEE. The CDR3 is CASSATTGGRWYEQFF. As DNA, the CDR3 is TGTGCCAGCAGCGCGACCACGGGCGGGAGATGGTATGAGCAGTTCTTC.